Below, 15 T cell receptor beta chains from the same sample are listed, as sequenced in a study of CD8+CD57+ T cells in acquired aplastic anemia. Patients who underwent sequencing had shown CD8+CD57+ cell expansion by flow cytometry. Investigators profiled TCR beta VDJ and CDR3 from genomic DNA template. MiXCR, run by TCRdb on the reads, gives a single entry per CDR3 protein. The profile covers under 350,000 distinct CDR3 sequences, with 45% to 65% appearing a single time and around 1.3% taken by the ten largest. Sequencing was carried out using sorted CD4+, CD8+, or CD8+CD57+ T cells (not recorded which) from PBMCs. All receptors derive from a human donor with aplastic anemia.

The chain links TRBV7-9 to TRBJ2-7; no clear D. Germline V lookup: CDR1 SEHNR, CDR2 FQNEAQ (reference sequence). The ends were cut back, 1 base at V and 0 bases at J, with 10 bases in the middle. The CDR3 totals 15 residues. The CDR3 here is CASSLDRVLSYEQYF. DNA of the CDR3: TGTGCCAGCAGCTTAGATCGGGTGCTCTCCTACGAGCAGTACTTC.

This clonotype was counted many times. J is TRBJ1-1 and V is TRBV3-1; no firm D call. Trimming removed 4 bases from V and 5 bases from J, with 20 bases in between. The CDR3 sequence is 16 residues long. Germline V gene lookup returns CDR1 LGHDT and CDR2 YNNKEL (reference sequence). The CDR3 reads CASSRLGSLLGTEAFF. CDR3 nucleotides: TGTGCCAGCAGCCGTCTGGGATCCTTACTAGGGACTGAAGCTTTCTTT.

J is TRBJ1-1 and V is TRBV7-8; D call uncertain. The CDR3 has 18 amino acids. Trimming cost V 1 base and J 1 base, with 19 bases left between them. The germline gives CDR1 SGHVS, CDR2 FQNEAQ. DNA of the CDR3: TGTGCCAGCAGCTTAGAGCAAACAATGGGCAGCCCGAACACTGAAGCTTTCTTT. This gives the protein CASSLEQTMGSPNTEAFF.

This sequence joins TRBV7-9 and TRBJ1-6; D ambiguous. The CDR3 has 12 residues. Trimming pared 5 bases from V and 18 bases from J, leaving 17 bases between. Germline CDR1 and CDR2: SEHNR and FQNEAQ (reference sequence). The CDR3 here is CASSADPSSSHF. For the CDR3, the DNA is TGTGCCAGCAGCGCGGACCCATCCTCATCCCACTTT. Together with reference TRBV7-9 and TRBJ1-6, the CDR3 gives the full variable domain: DTGVSQNPRHKITKRGQNVTFRCDPISEHNRLYWYRQTLGQGPEFLTYFQNEAQLEKSRLLSDRFSAERPKGSFSTLEIQRTEQGDSAMYLCASSADPSSSHFGNGTRLTVT.

This clonotype was recorded many times. The chain employs TRBV3-1 and TRBJ2-5; TRBD2 agrees at 8 bases. Trimming removed 2 bases from V and 2 bases from J; junction bases left unmatched: 10. Germline V gives CDR1 LGHDT, CDR2 YNNKEL (reference sequence). This CDR3 region has 17 residues. The CDR3 loop is CASSQRVGGGTQETQYF. The DNA for the CDR3 is TGTGCCAGCAGCCAAAGGGTGGGCGGGGGGACGCAAGAGACCCAGTACTTC.

Details on this clonotype: Without the conserved terminal phenylalanine or tryptophan, this CDR3 likely stems from a read error. The DNA is omitted, as the CDR3 cannot be located on it reliably, and the CDR3 follows TCRdb's listing. The gene calls are TRBV2 and TRBJ1-4; the D call in the table, TRBD1, was not verified against the DNA. Including both end residues, the CDR3 is 8 amino acids long. Per germline, CDR1 SNHLY and CDR2 FYNNEI. CDR3 amino acids: CASSERSG.

This rearrangement joins TRBV9 to TRBJ2-3, with 12 nucleotides matching TRBD2. CDR3 length: 16 residues. Per germline, CDR1 SGDLS and CDR2 YYNGEE. With 5 bases clipped from V and 5 bases from J, the junction kept 9 bases outside the gene matches. CDR3 bases: TGTGCCAGCAGAGGGGCTAGCGGGGGGGCCGGAGATACGCAGTATTTT. This encodes CASRGASGGAGDTQYF.

This clonotype came up many times. J is TRBJ1-5 and V is TRBV12-3 or TRBV12-4; no clear D gene. There are 14 residues in the CDR3. V lost 6 bases to trimming and J lost 8 bases, with 17 bases between them. CDR3 protein: CASSPGVNREPQHF. In nucleotides, the CDR3 is TGTGCCAGCAGCCCTGGAGTGAATAGGGAGCCCCAGCATTTT.

The V call is TRBV25-1, the J call TRBJ1-4, with a weak D call TRBD1 (6 bases). Germline V CDR1 and CDR2: MGHDK, SYGVNS. The V and J ends lost 4 bases and 8 bases respectively, with 14 bases between them. CDR3 length: 14 residues. The CDR3 nucleotides are TGTGCCAGCAGTGCCTCCGGGACAAGGGAAAAACTGTTTTTT. Translated: CASSASGTREKLFF.

This clonotype was observed a few times. The chain employs TRBV29-1 and TRBJ2-7; 7 nucleotides match TRBD2. Trimming removed 1 base from V and 5 bases from J; junction bases left unmatched: 8. The CDR3 runs 14 residues. From germline, CDR1 is SQVTM and CDR2 ANQGSEA. DNA of the CDR3: TGCAGCGTTGAAGCTTGGTGGGGGGGGAACGAGCAGTACTTC. Its protein product is CSVEAWWGGNEQYF.

This chain links TRBV4-1 with TRBJ2-7; D call uncertain. CDR1 is MGHRA, CDR2 YSYEKL, per germline. Trimming took off 0 bases at V and 3 bases at J, with 12 bases between the two ends. CDR3 size: 15 residues. CDR3 in amino acids: CASSQDSGGYYEQYF. In DNA form, the CDR3 reads TGCGCCAGCAGCCAAGATTCGGGCGGCTACTACGAGCAGTACTTC.

The chain has TRBV29-1 and TRBJ1-1, with TRBD1 as a possible D gene (5 bases). V lost 7 bases and J 0 bases, leaving 18 bases between the germline ends. The CDR3 extends over 15 amino acids. Germline assignment: CDR1 SQVTM and CDR2 ANQGSEA. Here the CDR3 reads CSGSAGTAVNTEAFF. The DNA of the CDR3 is TGCAGCGGATCAGCCGGGACCGCCGTGAACACTGAAGCTTTCTTT.

This clonotype was observed many times. The chain recombines TRBV7-9 with TRBJ2-7, with 10 bases lining up with TRBD1. J gave up 5 bases and V 4 bases, and 5 bases lay outside the gene matches. The CDR3 is made up of 14 amino acids. The germline V gene has CDR1 SEHNR and CDR2 FQNEAQ (reference sequence). The CDR3: CASSSGTGDDEQYF. CDR3 DNA sequence: TGTGCCAGCAGCTCAGGGACAGGGGATGACGAGCAGTACTTC.

The CDR3 here is CASSQDRWLAIDEQYF. The CDR3, as DNA: TGTGCCAGCAGCCAAGATCGCTGGCTAGCAATTGACGAGCAGTACTTC. The gene calls are TRBV14 and TRBJ2-7; a possible D gene is TRBD2 (5 bases). Trimming stripped 0 bases from V and 5 bases from J, with 17 bases between. CDR1 is SGHDN and CDR2 is FVKESK in the germline V gene. The CDR3 loop spans 16 amino acids.

In its sample, this clonotype was seen many times. A single base separates this from a much larger clone, so it may be a read error. This chain joins TRBV10-2 and TRBJ2-1, with D perhaps TRBD2 (6 bases). The length of the CDR3 is 12 residues. Between the trimmed V and J ends, which lost 5 bases and 12 bases, there was a span of 14 bases. In germline, CDR1 is WSHSY, CDR2 SAAADI. CDR3 region: CASSPGGLGQFF. CDR3 in DNA: TGCGCCAGCAGTCCCGGAGGGCTTGGGCAGTTCTTC.